This entry is about one TCR beta chain. These data belong to a study of regulatory T cells in long-lasting Graves disease. The time point here: newly diagnosed GD, antithyroid drugs for less than 3 months. From RNA extracted from PBMCs, the TCR library was made. Doctors identified Graves' disease using the American Thyroid Association guidelines. CDR1 is LNHDA and CDR2 is SQIVND in the germline V gene (reference sequence). This CDR3 is 15 amino acids long. Losses at the gene ends were 6 bases for V and 1 base for J; bases not matched to a gene: 5. iRepertoire HTBI primers and Arm-PCR of CDR3 regions built TCR beta libraries. MiXCR was run by TCRdb on the multiplex PCR reads, yielding one entry per CDR3 protein. The sample consists of 320,000 or so distinct CDR3 sequences, 18% of them appearing once.

This TCR was sampled from a female donor with Graves disease. The V call is TRBV19, the J call TRBJ1-5; 8 bases align to TRBD1. The material was peripheral blood mononuclear cells (PBMCs), obtained at new diagnosis, from a patient treated with antithyroid drugs. In nucleotides, the CDR3 is TGTGCCAGTAGGCTCGACAGGGGAAGCAATCAGCCCCAGCATTTT. It is translated as CASRLDRGSNQPQHF.